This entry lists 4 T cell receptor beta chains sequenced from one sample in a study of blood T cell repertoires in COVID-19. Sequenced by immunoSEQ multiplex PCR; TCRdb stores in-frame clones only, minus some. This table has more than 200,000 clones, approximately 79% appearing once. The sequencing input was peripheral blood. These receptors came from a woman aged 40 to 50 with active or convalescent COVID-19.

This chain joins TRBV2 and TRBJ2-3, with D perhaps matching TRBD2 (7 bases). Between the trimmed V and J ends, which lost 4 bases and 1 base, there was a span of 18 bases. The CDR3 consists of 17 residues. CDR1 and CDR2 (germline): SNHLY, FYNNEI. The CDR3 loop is CASSAPSGGGRTDTQYF. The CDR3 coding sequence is TGTGCCAGCAGTGCTCCTTCAGGCGGGGGCCGCACAGATACGCAGTATTTT.

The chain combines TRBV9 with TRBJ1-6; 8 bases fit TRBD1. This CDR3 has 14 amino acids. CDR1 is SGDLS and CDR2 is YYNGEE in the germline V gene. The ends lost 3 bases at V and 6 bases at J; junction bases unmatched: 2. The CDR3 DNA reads TGTGCCAGCAGCGGGACAGGGACTAATTCACCCCTCCACTTT. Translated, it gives CASSGTGTNSPLHF.

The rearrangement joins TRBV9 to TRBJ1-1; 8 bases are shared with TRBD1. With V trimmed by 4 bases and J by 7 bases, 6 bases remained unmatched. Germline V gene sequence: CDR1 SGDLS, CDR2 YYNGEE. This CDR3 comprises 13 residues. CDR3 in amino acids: CASSSRGLNEAFF. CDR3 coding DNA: TGTGCCAGCAGCTCCAGGGGGCTGAATGAAGCTTTCTTT.

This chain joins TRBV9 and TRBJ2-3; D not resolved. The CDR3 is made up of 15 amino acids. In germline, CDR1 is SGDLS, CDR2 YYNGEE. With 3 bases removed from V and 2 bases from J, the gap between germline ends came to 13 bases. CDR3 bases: TGTGCCAGCAGCGCCGTCGAGAGAGTCACAGATACGCAGTATTTT. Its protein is CASSAVERVTDTQYF.